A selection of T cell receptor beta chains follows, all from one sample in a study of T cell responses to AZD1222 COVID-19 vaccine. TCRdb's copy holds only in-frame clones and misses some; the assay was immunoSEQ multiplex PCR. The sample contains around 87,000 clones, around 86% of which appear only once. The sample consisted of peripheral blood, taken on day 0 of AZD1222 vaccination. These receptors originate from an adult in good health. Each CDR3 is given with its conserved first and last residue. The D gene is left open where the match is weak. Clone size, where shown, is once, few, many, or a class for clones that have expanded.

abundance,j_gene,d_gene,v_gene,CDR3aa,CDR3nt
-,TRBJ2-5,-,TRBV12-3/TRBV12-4,CASSPIAETQYF,TGTGCCAGCAGTCCTATAGCCGAGACCCAGTACTTC
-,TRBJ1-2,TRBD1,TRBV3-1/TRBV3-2,CASSHLGQGADYGYTF,TGTGCCAGCAGCCACCTCGGCCAGGGGGCGGACTATGGCTACACCTTC
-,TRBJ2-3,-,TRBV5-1,CASSLEPGVADTQYF,TGCGCCAGCAGCTTGGAGCCAGGGGTGGCAGATACGCAGTATTTT
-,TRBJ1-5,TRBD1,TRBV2,CASSATGHGNQPQHF,TGTGCCAGCAGTGCGACAGGGCACGGCAATCAGCCCCAGCATTTT
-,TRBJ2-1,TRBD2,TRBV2,CASSEEALANEQFF,TGTGCCAGCAGTGAAGAAGCACTAGCGAATGAGCAGTTCTTC
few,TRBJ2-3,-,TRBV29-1,CSVDLGVVTDTQYF,TGCAGCGTTGACCTGGGGGTGGTGACAGATACGCAGTATTTT
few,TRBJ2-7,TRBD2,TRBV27,CASSPLGRSGGSYEQYF,TGTGCCAGCAGTCCCCTCGGTAGGAGCGGGGGGTCCTACGAGCAGTACTTC
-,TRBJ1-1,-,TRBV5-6,CASSHLKTLGEAFF,TGTGCCAGCAGCCACCTTAAGACACTGGGTGAAGCTTTCTTT
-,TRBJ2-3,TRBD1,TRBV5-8,CASSPRQGGTDTQYF,TGTGCCAGCAGCCCCCGACAGGGGGGAACAGATACGCAGTATTTT
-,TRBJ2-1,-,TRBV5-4,CASSPQGWEQFF,TGTGCCAGCAGCCCCCAGGGATGGGAGCAGTTCTTC
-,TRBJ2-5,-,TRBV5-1,CASSSGQTGETQYF,TGCGCCAGCAGCTCCGGACAGACGGGGGAGACCCAGTACTTC
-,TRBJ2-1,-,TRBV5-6,CASSLRGYPGGSYNEQFF,TGTGCCAGCAGCTTACGGGGTTACCCCGGAGGCTCCTACAATGAGCAGTTCTTC
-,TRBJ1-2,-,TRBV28,CASSPGGADGYTF,TGTGCCAGCAGCCCCGGCGGGGCAGATGGCTACACCTTC
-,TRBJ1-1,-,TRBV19,CASSMKGAGAFF,TGTGCCAGTAGTATGAAGGGAGCCGGGGCTTTCTTT
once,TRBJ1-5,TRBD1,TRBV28,CASSGTVNQPQHF,TGTGCCAGCAGCGGGACAGTCAATCAGCCCCAGCATTTT
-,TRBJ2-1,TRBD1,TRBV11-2,CASSRTGFNEQFF,TGTGCCAGCAGCAGGACAGGGTTCAATGAGCAGTTCTTC
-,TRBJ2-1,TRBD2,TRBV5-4,CASSLGGGRGNEQFF,TGTGCCAGCAGCTTAGGCGGGGGGAGAGGCAATGAGCAGTTCTTC
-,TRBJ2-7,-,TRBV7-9,CASSTDRYEQYF,TGTGCCAGCAGCACCGACCGATACGAGCAGTACTTC
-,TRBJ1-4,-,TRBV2,CASTAMAANEKLFF,TGTGCCAGCACGGCAATGGCGGCTAATGAAAAACTGTTTTTT
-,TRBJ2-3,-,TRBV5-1,CASSSEGQNTQYF,TGCGCCAGCAGCTCAGAGGGCCAAAATACGCAGTATTTT
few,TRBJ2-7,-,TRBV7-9,CASSAEDSILYEQYF,TGTGCCAGCAGCGCAGAGGACTCTATCCTCTACGAGCAGTACTTC
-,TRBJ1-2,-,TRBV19,CASSKTFGGEANYGYTF,TGTGCCAGTAGCAAGACCTTTGGGGGAGAGGCAAACTATGGCTACACCTTC
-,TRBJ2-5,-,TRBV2,CASSDIPGLGETQYF,TGTGCCAGCAGTGATATCCCCGGACTTGGGGAGACCCAGTACTTC
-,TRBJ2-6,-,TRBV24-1,CGLGVDSSSGANVLTF,TGTGGCCTGGGAGTTGACTCCTCCTCTGGGGCCAACGTCCTGACTTTC
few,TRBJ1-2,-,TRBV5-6,CASSLWGNRVGYTF,TGTGCCAGCAGCTTGTGGGGGAACAGGGTTGGCTACACCTTC
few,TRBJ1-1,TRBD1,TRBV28,CASRYPGQVNTEAFF,TGTGCCAGCAGATATCCGGGACAGGTGAACACTGAAGCTTTCTTT
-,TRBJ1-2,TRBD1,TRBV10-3,CAIRGGDRATGYTF,TGTGCCATCAGGGGAGGGGACAGGGCCACTGGCTACACCTTC